The rows below give T cell receptor beta chains drawn from one sample of a study of blood T cell repertoires in COVID-19. Sequencing used immunoSEQ multiplex PCR; TCRdb keeps in-frame clones, though not all of them. The sample has about 180,000 clones; roughly 85% are singletons. The source material was peripheral blood. These TCRs come from a man aged 55-75 years with acute or convalescent COVID-19. Each CDR3 is given with its conserved first and last residue. The D gene is left open where the match is weak. Clone size is shown for a subset of rows, as once, few, many or a class of expanded clone.

DNA: TGTGCCAGCAGTGTAGGACAGGGTTCCACTACGGATACGCAGTATTTT; CDR3: CASSVGQGSTTDTQYF; size: .; V: TRBV6-1; J: TRBJ2-3; D: TRBD1
DNA: TGTGCCAGCAGACGCTATGAGGCCACTGAAGCTTTCTTT; CDR3: CASRRYEATEAFF; size: .; V: TRBV28; J: TRBJ1-1; D: .
DNA: TGTGCTAGCAGCTTAGAGACAGGGACCGGGGAGCTGTTTTTT; CDR3: CASSLETGTGELFF; size: .; V: TRBV7-7; J: TRBJ2-2; D: TRBD1
DNA: TGTGCCAGCACTCCGGGGGGTAGCGGATCCTACGAGCAGTACTTC; CDR3: CASTPGGSGSYEQYF; size: .; V: TRBV5-4; J: TRBJ2-7; D: TRBD2
DNA: TGCGCCAGCAGCTCGTGGACTAGCGAGCAGTTCTTC; CDR3: CASSSWTSEQFF; size: few; V: TRBV5-1; J: TRBJ2-1; D: TRBD2
DNA: TGTGCCAGCAGTACACTAGGACAGGGCGGTAATCAGCCCCAGCATTTT; CDR3: CASSTLGQGGNQPQHF; size: few; V: TRBV28; J: TRBJ1-5; D: TRBD1
DNA: TGTGCCAGTAGCAGCTCAGCCTCAGGAGAAAAACTGTTTTTT; CDR3: CASSSSASGEKLFF; size: .; V: TRBV19; J: TRBJ1-4; D: .
DNA: TGCGCCAGCAGCCAACCCGACAGGGTTGGCTACACCTTC; CDR3: CASSQPDRVGYTF; size: .; V: TRBV4-1; J: TRBJ1-2; D: TRBD1
DNA: TGTGCCAGCAGCCAGGAAGGACAGGGCTATGGCTACACCTTC; CDR3: CASSQEGQGYGYTF; size: .; V: TRBV3-1/TRBV3-2; J: TRBJ1-2; D: TRBD1
DNA: TGTGCCAGCAGTTGGGACGGAGGGGAAAAACTGTTTTTT; CDR3: CASSWDGGEKLFF; size: .; V: TRBV6-5; J: TRBJ1-4; D: .
DNA: TGCGCCAGCAGGGGCATACGGGGCTATAATTCACCCCTCCACTTT; CDR3: CASRGIRGYNSPLHF; size: .; V: TRBV5-1; J: TRBJ1-6; D: .
DNA: TGTGCCAGCAGCTTGATGAGCAATGAGCAGTTCTTC; CDR3: CASSLMSNEQFF; size: .; V: TRBV5-5; J: TRBJ2-1; D: .
DNA: TGTGCCAGCAGTTACGCGGGGGAGCGGGGGAATGAGCAGTTCTTC; CDR3: CASSYAGERGNEQFF; size: .; V: TRBV6-2/TRBV6-3; J: TRBJ2-1; D: TRBD2
DNA: TGTGCCATCAGCCAGGGACAGACATCGACCGGTGAGCAGTTCTTC; CDR3: CAISQGQTSTGEQFF; size: .; V: TRBV10-3; J: TRBJ2-1; D: TRBD1
DNA: TGTGCCACCAGTGATTTGCAGGGGCGTGGCTACACCTTC; CDR3: CATSDLQGRGYTF; size: few; V: TRBV24-1; J: TRBJ1-2; D: .
DNA: TGTGCCAGTAGTCCGCCCGGGACAGGGACTCTGGGCTACACCTTC; CDR3: CASSPPGTGTLGYTF; size: .; V: TRBV19; J: TRBJ1-2; D: TRBD1
DNA: TGCGCCAGCAGGGAGCGAGGGTCTTTCCCGAACACCGGGGAGCTGTTTTTT; CDR3: CASRERGSFPNTGELFF; size: .; V: TRBV5-1; J: TRBJ2-2; D: .
DNA: TGTGCCAGCAGTTACTCAGGTCTAGCGCTCACCGGGGAGCTGTTTTTT; CDR3: CASSYSGLALTGELFF; size: .; V: TRBV6-2/TRBV6-3; J: TRBJ2-2; D: .
DNA: TGTGCCAGCAGCGGGACCGGACAGGGGTTTTTCCAGCCCCAGCATTTT; CDR3: CASSGTGQGFFQPQHF; size: .; V: TRBV7-4; J: TRBJ1-5; D: TRBD1
DNA: TGCAGCGCTCGGGACTCCATGAACACTGAAGCTTTCTTT; CDR3: CSARDSMNTEAFF; size: .; V: TRBV29-1; J: TRBJ1-1; D: .
DNA: TGTGCCAGCAGGCCCGGGACAGGGGTAAAGCAGTTCTTC; CDR3: CASRPGTGVKQFF; size: once; V: TRBV6-6; J: TRBJ2-1; D: TRBD1
DNA: TGTGCTAGCAGCGTGCTGACAGGGGCGAACACCGGGGAGCTGTTTTTT; CDR3: CASSVLTGANTGELFF; size: .; V: TRBV7-7; J: TRBJ2-2; D: TRBD1
DNA: TGTGCCATCAGTGAAGGGAGACCTGAAGCTTTCTTT; CDR3: CAISEGRPEAFF; size: few; V: TRBV10-3; J: TRBJ1-1; D: .
DNA: TGTGCCAGCAGTGAAAGGGGGAAGAACACAGATACGCAGTATTTT; CDR3: CASSERGKNTDTQYF; size: .; V: TRBV2; J: TRBJ2-3; D: .
DNA: TGTGCCAGCAGTTACTCGGGCGGACAGGGTGGTCAGCCCCAGCATTTT; CDR3: CASSYSGGQGGQPQHF; size: .; V: TRBV6-6; J: TRBJ1-5; D: TRBD1
DNA: TGTGCCAGTAGTTACCAGGGGGCGTGGACCGGGGAGCTGTTTTTT; CDR3: CASSYQGAWTGELFF; size: .; V: TRBV19; J: TRBJ2-2; D: TRBD1
DNA: TGCGCCAGCAGCTTGGGCGGGGGGGCGCATGACTATGGCTACACCTTC; CDR3: CASSLGGGAHDYGYTF; size: .; V: TRBV5-1; J: TRBJ1-2; D: .
DNA: TGTGCCAGCAGTGAGCTGACTAGCGGGGGTTCCTACGAGCAGTACTTC; CDR3: CASSELTSGGSYEQYF; size: .; V: TRBV2; J: TRBJ2-7; D: TRBD2
DNA: TGTGCCAGCAGGCTCACTAGCGGGGAAGAGACCCAGTACTTC; CDR3: CASRLTSGEETQYF; size: .; V: TRBV7-2; J: TRBJ2-5; D: TRBD2
DNA: TGTGCCAGTAGAGACAGCCTAGGTTTCAATCAGCCCCAGCATTTT; CDR3: CASRDSLGFNQPQHF; size: .; V: TRBV19; J: TRBJ1-5; D: .
DNA: TGTGCCAGCAAAGCGGGAGGGCTAGGGGAGCAGTTCTTC; CDR3: CASKAGGLGEQFF; size: .; V: TRBV3-1/TRBV3-2; J: TRBJ2-1; D: TRBD2
DNA: TGTGCCAGCAGCTTACGGTCTAATCAGGCTGAAGCTTTCTTT; CDR3: CASSLRSNQAEAFF; size: .; V: TRBV7-3; J: TRBJ1-1; D: .
DNA: TGTGCCTGGAGACGACAGGGAAACACTGAAGCTTTCTTT; CDR3: CAWRRQGNTEAFF; size: .; V: TRBV30; J: TRBJ1-1; D: TRBD1
DNA: TGTGCCAGCTCACCACTACTAGCGGGAGGCAACACCGGGGAGCTGTTTTTT; CDR3: CASSPLLAGGNTGELFF; size: .; V: TRBV18; J: TRBJ2-2; D: TRBD2
DNA: TGTGCCAGCAGCTTCGTGGCCATCGGGGGGAGTGAGCAGTTCTTC; CDR3: CASSFVAIGGSEQFF; size: .; V: TRBV7-2; J: TRBJ2-1; D: TRBD2
DNA: TGCGCCAGCAGCCACGGGACAGACTACGAGCAGTACTTC; CDR3: CASSHGTDYEQYF; size: once; V: TRBV4-1; J: TRBJ2-7; D: TRBD1
DNA: TGTGCCAGCAGGGAGCTAAGGAGCCAAGAGACCCAGTACTTC; CDR3: CASRELRSQETQYF; size: .; V: TRBV5-5; J: TRBJ2-5; D: .
DNA: TGTGCCAGCAGGAGGACTAGCGGGAGTAATGAGCAGTTCTTC; CDR3: CASRRTSGSNEQFF; size: .; V: TRBV6-5; J: TRBJ2-1; D: TRBD2
DNA: TGTGCCAGCAGTTGGGGCAGCGTCAATGAGCAGTTCTTC; CDR3: CASSWGSVNEQFF; size: .; V: TRBV12-3/TRBV12-4; J: TRBJ2-1; D: .
DNA: TGTGCCAGCAGCTTGGACCTAGAGAATTCACCCCTCCACTTT; CDR3: CASSLDLENSPLHF; size: few; V: TRBV5-5; J: TRBJ1-6; D: .
DNA: TGTGCCAGCAGTTTAGCGGGAGGGAGGTACAATGAGCAGTTCTTC; CDR3: CASSLAGGRYNEQFF; size: .; V: TRBV6-5; J: TRBJ2-1; D: TRBD2
DNA: TGCGCCAGCAGTCAATCGCCCCAACAAAACCCCCCCTACGAGCAGTACTTC; CDR3: CASSQSPQQNPPYEQYF; size: .; V: TRBV23-1; J: TRBJ2-7; D: .
DNA: TGTGCCAGTCAGGACAGGGGGCTTAACTATGGCTACACCTTC; CDR3: CASQDRGLNYGYTF; size: .; V: TRBV19; J: TRBJ1-2; D: TRBD1
DNA: TGTGCCAGTAGCCCATTCTCTGGAAACACCATATATTTT; CDR3: CASSPFSGNTIYF; size: .; V: TRBV19; J: TRBJ1-3; D: .
DNA: TGTGCCAGCAGCCATAACTACGGGACATCTAATGAGCAGTTCTTC; CDR3: CASSHNYGTSNEQFF; size: once; V: TRBV3-1/TRBV3-2; J: TRBJ2-1; D: .
DNA: TGTGCCAGCAGCTCCTTACAGGGATATGAGCAGTTCTTC; CDR3: CASSSLQGYEQFF; size: .; V: TRBV5-8; J: TRBJ2-1; D: .
DNA: TGTGCCAGCGGTCGCGGCGGAACCTACGAGCAGTACTTC; CDR3: CASGRGGTYEQYF; size: once; V: TRBV6-6; J: TRBJ2-7; D: .
DNA: TGTGCCAGCAGTTACTCCCCCAGGAAGAGTAATTCACCCCTCCACTTT; CDR3: CASSYSPRKSNSPLHF; size: .; V: TRBV6-2/TRBV6-3; J: TRBJ1-6; D: .
DNA: TGTGCCAGCTCACCACCGACAGTTAACTATGGCTACACCTTC; CDR3: CASSPPTVNYGYTF; size: .; V: TRBV18; J: TRBJ1-2; D: .
DNA: TGTGCCAGCAGCCCGGGAGACAGGGAGAGCTATGGCTACACCTTC; CDR3: CASSPGDRESYGYTF; size: .; V: TRBV7-9; J: TRBJ1-2; D: TRBD1
DNA: TGTGCCAGCAGTTTTCGCGGAGAGACCCAGTACTTC; CDR3: CASSFRGETQYF; size: .; V: TRBV12-3/TRBV12-4; J: TRBJ2-5; D: .
DNA: TGTGCCAGCAGCTCCCAGAGGGACCGCGGCCGGGGCGGGGGCGGCTACACCTTC; CDR3: CASSSQRDRGRGGGGYTF; size: .; V: TRBV7-4; J: TRBJ1-2; D: .
DNA: TGTGCCAGCAGCTCCCGAGTGGACAGCCCGCCCCTCCACTTT; CDR3: CASSSRVDSPPLHF; size: once; V: TRBV7-2; J: TRBJ1-6; D: .
DNA: TGTGCCAGCAGTGACCAGGGGCGGTACGAGCAGTACTTC; CDR3: CASSDQGRYEQYF; size: .; V: TRBV2; J: TRBJ2-7; D: .
DNA: TGCGCCAGCAGCCGGGACAGCGAAGCTTTCTTT; CDR3: CASSRDSEAFF; size: .; V: TRBV4-1; J: TRBJ1-1; D: TRBD1